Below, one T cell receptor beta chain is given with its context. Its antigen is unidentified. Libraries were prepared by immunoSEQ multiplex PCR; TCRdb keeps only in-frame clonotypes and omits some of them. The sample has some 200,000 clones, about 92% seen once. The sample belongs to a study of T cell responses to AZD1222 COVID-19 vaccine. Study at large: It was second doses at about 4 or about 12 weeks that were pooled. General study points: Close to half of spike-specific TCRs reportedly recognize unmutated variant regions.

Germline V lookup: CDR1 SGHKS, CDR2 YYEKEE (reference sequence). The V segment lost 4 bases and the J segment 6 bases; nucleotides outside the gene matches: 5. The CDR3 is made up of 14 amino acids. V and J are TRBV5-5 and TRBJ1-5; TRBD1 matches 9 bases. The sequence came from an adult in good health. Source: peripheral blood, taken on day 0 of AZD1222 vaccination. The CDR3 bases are TGTGCCAGCAGCGGGGGACAGGGAGGTCAGCCCCAGCATTTT. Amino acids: CASSGGQGGQPQHF. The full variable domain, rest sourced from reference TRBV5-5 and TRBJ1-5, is DAGVTQSPTHLIKTRGQQVTLRCSPISGHKSVSWYQQVLGQGPQFIFQYYEKEERGRGNFPDRFSARQFPNYSSELNVNALLLGDSALYLCASSGGQGGQPQHFGDGTRLSIL.